What follows is one TCR beta chain and its context. Trimming stripped 4 bases from V and 0 bases from J, with 13 bases between. Germline values: CDR1 MNHNS, CDR2 SASEGT. The CDR3 consists of 16 residues. This entry belongs to a study of blood T cell repertoires in COVID-19. Repertoires were generated with immunoSEQ multiplex PCR, while TCRdb's copy carries only in-frame clones and drops some. The sample has approximately 450,000 clones, roughly 90% seen once. Sequenced: peripheral blood. The source of this sequence is a woman in her 30s with acute or convalescent COVID-19. J is TRBJ1-5 and V is TRBV6-1; D is perhaps TRBD1 (6 bases). As DNA, the CDR3 is TGTGCCAGCAGTGCCGGGACACGGGATAGCAATCAGCCCCAGCATTTT. Translation: CASSAGTRDSNQPQHF.